The clone carrying this TCR beta chain was picked up a small number of times. TCR cDNA, made by 5'RACE template switching, carried an added universal primer site and UMIs. MiXCR, run by TCRdb on the 5' RACE reads, gives a single entry per CDR3 protein. The sample holds about 120,000 distinct CDR3 sequences; approximately 8.4% are singletons and the top ten take 40%. The record originates from a study of T cells after yellow fever vaccination. The overall study: Fractions of low cell number were prepared using SMART-Seq v4 Ultra Low Input.

Germline V gene lookup returns CDR1 KGHDR and CDR2 SFDVKD. V gave up 3 bases and J gave up 4 bases, with 10 bases separating them. There are 14 residues in the CDR3. The clonotype comes from a man aged 18 to 29 who received the YFV17D yellow fever vaccine. The rearrangement uses TRBV24-1 and TRBJ2-3, with D perhaps TRBD1 (6 bases). The input for sequencing was CD8+ T cells sorted from PBMCs, taken on the day of the yellow fever booster vaccination. CDR3 protein: CATSDRGSPDTQYF. The CDR3 DNA sequence: TGTGCCACCAGTGATAGGGGGAGCCCAGATACGCAGTATTTT.